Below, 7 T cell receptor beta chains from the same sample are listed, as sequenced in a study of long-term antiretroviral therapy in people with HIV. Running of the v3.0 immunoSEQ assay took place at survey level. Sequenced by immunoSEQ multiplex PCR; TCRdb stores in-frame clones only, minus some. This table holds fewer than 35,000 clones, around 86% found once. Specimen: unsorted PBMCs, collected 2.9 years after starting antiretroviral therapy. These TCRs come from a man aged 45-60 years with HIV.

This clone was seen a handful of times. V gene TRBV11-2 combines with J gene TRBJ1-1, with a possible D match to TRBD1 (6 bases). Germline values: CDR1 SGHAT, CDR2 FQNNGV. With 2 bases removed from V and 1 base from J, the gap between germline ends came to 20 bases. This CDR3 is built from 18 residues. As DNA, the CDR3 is TGTGCCAGCAGCTTACGATTTCAGCTGGCACAGGGGAACACTGAAGCTTTCTTT. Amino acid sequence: CASSLRFQLAQGNTEAFF.

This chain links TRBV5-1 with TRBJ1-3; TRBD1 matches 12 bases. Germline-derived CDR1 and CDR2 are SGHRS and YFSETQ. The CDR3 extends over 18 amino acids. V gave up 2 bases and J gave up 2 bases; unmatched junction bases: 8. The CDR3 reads CASSLAGTGGAAGNTIYF. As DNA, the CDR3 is TGCGCCAGCAGCTTAGCCGGGACAGGGGGCGCCGCTGGAAACACCATATATTTT.

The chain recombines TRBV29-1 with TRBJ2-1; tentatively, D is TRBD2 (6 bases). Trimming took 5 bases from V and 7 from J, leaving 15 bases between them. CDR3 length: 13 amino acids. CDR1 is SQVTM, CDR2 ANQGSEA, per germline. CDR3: CSVTSTSGNEQFF. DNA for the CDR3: TGCAGCGTTACGTCGACTAGTGGTAATGAGCAGTTCTTC.

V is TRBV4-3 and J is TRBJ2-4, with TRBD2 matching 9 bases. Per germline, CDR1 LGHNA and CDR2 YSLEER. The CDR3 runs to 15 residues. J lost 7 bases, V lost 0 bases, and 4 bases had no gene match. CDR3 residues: CASSQDTAGGNIQYF. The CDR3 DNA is TGCGCCAGCAGCCAAGATACGGCGGGGGGGAACATTCAGTACTTC.

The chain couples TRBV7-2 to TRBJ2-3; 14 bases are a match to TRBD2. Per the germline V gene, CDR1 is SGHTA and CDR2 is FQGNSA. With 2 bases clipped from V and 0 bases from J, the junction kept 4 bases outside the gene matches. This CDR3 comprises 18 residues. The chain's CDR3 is CASSLRTSGGTSTDTQYF. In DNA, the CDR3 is TGTGCCAGCAGCTTAAGGACTAGCGGGGGGACTAGCACAGATACGCAGTATTTT.

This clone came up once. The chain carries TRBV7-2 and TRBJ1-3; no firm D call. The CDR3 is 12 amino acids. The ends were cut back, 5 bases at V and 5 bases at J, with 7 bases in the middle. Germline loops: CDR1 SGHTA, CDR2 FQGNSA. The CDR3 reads CASSADRNTIYF. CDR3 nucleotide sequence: TGTGCCAGCAGCGCGGACCGAAACACCATATATTTT.

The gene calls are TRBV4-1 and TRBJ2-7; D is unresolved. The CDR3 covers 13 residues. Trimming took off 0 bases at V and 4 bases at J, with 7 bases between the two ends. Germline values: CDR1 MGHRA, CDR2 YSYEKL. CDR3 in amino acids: CASSQDVRYEQYF. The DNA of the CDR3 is TGCGCCAGCAGCCAAGATGTGAGGTACGAGCAGTACTTC.